A single sample gave rise to the 12 T cell receptor beta chains below, sequenced in a study of liver allograft versus peripheral blood T cells. Study context: Comparative analysis was performed on T cell receptor repertoires from transplanted livers and from recipients' peripheral blood.

MiXCR, run by TCRdb on the reads, gives a single entry per CDR3 protein. The sample has 950 to 1,500 distinct CDR3 sequences, 15% to 20% seen once. Receptors were obtained from a human patient who had a liver transplant. Some T cells may be graft donor cells.

This clonotype is large within its sample. V usage is TRBV24-1 and J usage is TRBJ2-6, with TRBD1 matching over 10 bases. The trim removed 7 bases at V and 3 bases at J, leaving 8 bases unmatched. The CDR3 sequence is 17 residues long. Germline assignment: CDR1 KGHDR and CDR2 SFDVKD. This CDR3 is CATSDRGRASGANVLTF. The CDR3 DNA follows: TGTGCCACCAGCGACAGGGGGCGGGCTAGTGGGGCCAACGTCCTGACTTTC.

A word on this clonotype: A read error likely explains this, since a far larger clone differs by one base. J is TRBJ2-2 and V is TRBV6-2 or TRBV6-3; 7 nucleotides align to TRBD1. The CDR3 length is 13 residues. V shed 2 bases, J shed 6 bases, and the junction held 0 bases outside the gene matches. Germline V lookup: CDR1 MNHEY, CDR2 SVGEGT. The CDR3 here is CASSYGTAGELFF. The CDR3 bases are TGTGCCAGCAGTTACGGGACAGCCGGGGAGCTGTTTTTT.

This clonotype is medium-sized within its sample. This chain connects TRBV27 to TRBJ1-5; TRBD1 matches at 12 bases. CDR1 MNHEY and CDR2 SMNVEV come from the germline V gene (reference sequence). This CDR3 contains 16 residues. Trimming at V came to 6 bases and at J to 4 bases, leaving 7 bases not matched to a gene. DNA of the CDR3: TGTGCCAGCAGGGGACAGGGGGCTTTATGGAATCAGCCCCAGCATTTT. This sequence encodes CASRGQGALWNQPQHF.

This clonotype is medium-sized. This chain links TRBV7-9 with TRBJ1-3, with 8 positions matching TRBD1. Germline V lookup: CDR1 SEHNR, CDR2 FQNEAQ (reference sequence). J was trimmed by 3 bases and V by 2 bases; bases with no gene match: 9. The CDR3 loop spans 17 amino acids. The chain's CDR3 is CASSLPSDREGGNTIYF. The CDR3 bases are TGTGCCAGCAGCTTACCCTCGGACAGGGAAGGTGGAAACACCATATATTTT. The full variable domain, completed using reference TRBV7-9 and TRBJ1-3, is DTGVSQNPRHKITKRGQNVTFRCDPISEHNRLYWYRQTLGQGPEFLTYFQNEAQLEKSRLLSDRFSAERPKGSFSTLEIQRTEQGDSAMYLCASSLPSDREGGNTIYFGEGSWLTVV.

The chain uses TRBV14 and TRBJ1-3; D not resolved. Germline V lookup: CDR1 SGHDN, CDR2 FVKESK. The CDR3 covers 14 residues. Trimming took off 4 bases at V and 4 bases at J, with 11 bases between the two ends. CDR3 in DNA: TGTGCCAGCAGCCCCCGGGGTGGGGGAAACACCATATATTTT. It translates to CASSPRGGGNTIYF.

This clonotype ranks as medium-sized. The chain uses TRBV12-3 or TRBV12-4 and TRBJ1-2, with D possibly being TRBD1 (5 bases). Trimming stripped 1 base from V and 5 bases from J, with 14 bases between. The CDR3 length is 15 residues. The CDR3 spells CASSLGARGGYGYTF. The CDR3 bases are TGTGCCAGCAGTTTAGGGGCGAGGGGAGGGTATGGCTACACCTTC.

This clonotype was recorded a few times. The CDR3 loop reads CASSHMRDREVDGYTF. The CDR3 region has the DNA TGTGCCAGCAGTCACATGAGGGACAGGGAGGTTGATGGCTACACCTTC. The chain couples TRBV28 to TRBJ1-2, with 9 bases that match TRBD1. This CDR3 has 16 residues. V dropped 5 bases and J dropped 6; count of bases not matched to a gene: 13. CDR1 MDHEN and CDR2 SYDVKM come from the germline V gene.

By proportion, this clonotype is large (0.1 to 1%). The rearrangement joins TRBV6-5 to TRBJ1-6; maybe TRBD1 (6 bases). The germline V gene has CDR1 MNHEY and CDR2 SVGAGI. Trimming shortened V by 7 bases and J by 0 bases, and 10 bases separated the two germline ends. This CDR3 comprises 15 residues. As DNA, the CDR3 is TGTGCCAGCAAGGGGGACTTCTCCTATAATTCACCCCTCCACTTT. As protein: CASKGDFSYNSPLHF.

This clonotype is termed medium-sized. The chain carries TRBV7-9 and TRBJ1-4; possible D gene TRBD1, 6 bases. Trimming took off 5 bases at V and 7 bases at J, with 20 bases between the two ends. Germline V gene lookup returns CDR1 SEHNR and CDR2 FQNEAQ (reference sequence). This CDR3 has 16 residues. The CDR3 region has the DNA TGTGCCAGCAGCGGACGCCGACAGGCATCGGCTGAAAAACTGTTTTTT. It specifies CASSGRRQASAEKLFF. The full variable domain, its missing parts supplied by reference TRBV7-9 and TRBJ1-4, is DTGVSQNPRHKITKRGQNVTFRCDPISEHNRLYWYRQTLGQGPEFLTYFQNEAQLEKSRLLSDRFSAERPKGSFSTLEIQRTEQGDSAMYLCASSGRRQASAEKLFFGSGTQLSVL.

The gene calls are TRBV12-3 or TRBV12-4 and TRBJ2-3, with 12 bases identical to TRBD2. This CDR3 has 15 amino acids. V trimming: 8 bases; J trimming: 2 bases; junction bases outside the gene matches: 5. CDR3 sequence (DNA): TGTGCCAGCGCCTCTAGCGGGGGGGCCACAGATACGCAGTATTTT. Translating it yields CASASSGGATDTQYF.

The CDR3 loop is CASSGQKNYGYTF. The CDR3 coding sequence is TGCGCCAGCAGTGGGCAGAAAAACTATGGCTACACCTTC. The chain has TRBV10-2 and TRBJ1-2; D is unresolved. The CDR3 length is 13 residues. V was trimmed by 4 bases and J by 2 bases, leaving 8 bases between them. The germline CDR1 and CDR2 sequences are WSHSY and SAAADI.

This clonotype was seen more than once but under ten times. The V gene is TRBV12-3 or TRBV12-4, the J gene TRBJ1-2; 7 nucleotides agree with TRBD1. V trimming: 4 bases; J trimming: 6 bases; junction bases outside the gene matches: 14. The CDR3 length is 16 residues. The CDR3 here is CASSSPLTGAVDGYTF. The DNA for the CDR3 is TGTGCCAGCAGTTCGCCGCTTACAGGGGCGGTGGATGGCTACACCTTC.